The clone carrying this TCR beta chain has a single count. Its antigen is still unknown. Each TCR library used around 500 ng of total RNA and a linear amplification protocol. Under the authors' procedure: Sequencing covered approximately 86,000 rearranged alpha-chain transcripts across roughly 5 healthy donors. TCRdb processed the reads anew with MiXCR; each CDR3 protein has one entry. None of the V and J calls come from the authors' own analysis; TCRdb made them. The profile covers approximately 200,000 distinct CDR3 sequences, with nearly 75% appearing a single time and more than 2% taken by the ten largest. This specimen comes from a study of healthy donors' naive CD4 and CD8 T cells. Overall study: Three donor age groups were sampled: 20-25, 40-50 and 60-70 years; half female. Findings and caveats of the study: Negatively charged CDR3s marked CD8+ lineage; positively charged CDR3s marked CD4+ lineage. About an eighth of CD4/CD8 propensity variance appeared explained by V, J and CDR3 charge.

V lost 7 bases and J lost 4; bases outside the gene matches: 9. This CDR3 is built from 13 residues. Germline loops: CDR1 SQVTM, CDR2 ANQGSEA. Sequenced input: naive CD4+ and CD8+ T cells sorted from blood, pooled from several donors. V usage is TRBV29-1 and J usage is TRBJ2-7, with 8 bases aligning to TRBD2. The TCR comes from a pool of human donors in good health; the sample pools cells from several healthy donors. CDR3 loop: CSAVAGPNYEQYF. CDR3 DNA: TGCAGCGCAGTAGCGGGACCAAATTACGAGCAGTACTTC.